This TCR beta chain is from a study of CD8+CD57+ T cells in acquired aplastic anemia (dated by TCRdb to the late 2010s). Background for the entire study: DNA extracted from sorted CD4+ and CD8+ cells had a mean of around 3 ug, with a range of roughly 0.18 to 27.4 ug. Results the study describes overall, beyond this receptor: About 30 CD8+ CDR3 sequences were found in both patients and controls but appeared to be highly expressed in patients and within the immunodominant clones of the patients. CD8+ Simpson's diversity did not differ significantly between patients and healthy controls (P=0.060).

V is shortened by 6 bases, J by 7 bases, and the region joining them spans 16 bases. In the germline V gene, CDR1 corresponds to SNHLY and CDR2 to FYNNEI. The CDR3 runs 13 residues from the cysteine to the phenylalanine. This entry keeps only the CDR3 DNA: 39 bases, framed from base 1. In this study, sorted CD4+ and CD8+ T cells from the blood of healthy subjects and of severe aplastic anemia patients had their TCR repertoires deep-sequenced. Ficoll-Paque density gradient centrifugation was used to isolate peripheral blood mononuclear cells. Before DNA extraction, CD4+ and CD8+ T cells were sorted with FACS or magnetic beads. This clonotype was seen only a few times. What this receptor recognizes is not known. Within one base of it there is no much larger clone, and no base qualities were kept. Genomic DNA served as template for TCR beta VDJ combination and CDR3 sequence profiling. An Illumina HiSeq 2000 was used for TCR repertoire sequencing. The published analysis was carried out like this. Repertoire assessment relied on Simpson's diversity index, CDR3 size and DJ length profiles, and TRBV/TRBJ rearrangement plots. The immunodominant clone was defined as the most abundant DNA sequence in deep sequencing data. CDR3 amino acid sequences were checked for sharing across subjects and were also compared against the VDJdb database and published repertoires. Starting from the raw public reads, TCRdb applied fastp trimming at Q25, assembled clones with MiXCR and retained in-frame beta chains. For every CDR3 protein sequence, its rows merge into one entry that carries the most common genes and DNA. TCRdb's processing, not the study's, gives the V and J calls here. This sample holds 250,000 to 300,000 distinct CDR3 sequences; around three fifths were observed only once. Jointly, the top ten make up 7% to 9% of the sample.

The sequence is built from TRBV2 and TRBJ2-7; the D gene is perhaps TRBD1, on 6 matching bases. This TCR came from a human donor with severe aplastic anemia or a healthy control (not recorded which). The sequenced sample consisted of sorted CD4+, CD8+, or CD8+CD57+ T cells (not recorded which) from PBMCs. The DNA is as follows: TGTGCCAGCAGACCCGGGACAAGCAATGAGCAGTACTTC. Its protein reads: CASRPGTSNEQYF.